This TCR beta chain was identified in a study of long-term antiretroviral therapy in people with HIV. Overall study: Some samples came about a decade before the 2015 immediate-ART recommendation, and these were the earliest.

With survey level as its setting, the immunoSEQ assay was v3.0. Sequenced by immunoSEQ multiplex PCR; TCRdb stores in-frame clones only, minus some. Of tens of thousands of clones listed, about 80% are singletons. The CDR3 covers 15 residues. Germline CDR1 SGHRS, CDR2 YFSETQ. J was trimmed by 7 bases and V by 4 bases; bases with no gene match: 8. Whole-study results and caveats: Dominating the repertoire at all time points were the clones that expanded before ART. Sampling of blood ran from about 2004 to 2018, and older ART regimens were possibly in use.

Only one count was recorded for this clone. The antigen remains unidentified. The V and J genes are TRBV5-1 and TRBJ1-1, with 12 bases fitting TRBD1. The sample here was unsorted PBMCs, taken 1.1 years before starting antiretroviral therapy. This TCR derives from a woman in her forties with HIV. CDR3 residues: CASSLLGQGAGEAFF. DNA of the CDR3: TGCGCCAGCAGCCTTCTGGGACAGGGGGCGGGTGAAGCTTTCTTT. Using reference TRBV5-1 and TRBJ1-1 for the parts outside the CDR3, the full variable domain is KAGVTQTPRYLIKTRGQQVTLSCSPISGHRSVSWYQQTPGQGLQFLFEYFSETQRNKGNFPGRFSGRQFSNSRSEMNVSTLELGDSALYLCASSLLGQGAGEAFFGQGTRLTVV.